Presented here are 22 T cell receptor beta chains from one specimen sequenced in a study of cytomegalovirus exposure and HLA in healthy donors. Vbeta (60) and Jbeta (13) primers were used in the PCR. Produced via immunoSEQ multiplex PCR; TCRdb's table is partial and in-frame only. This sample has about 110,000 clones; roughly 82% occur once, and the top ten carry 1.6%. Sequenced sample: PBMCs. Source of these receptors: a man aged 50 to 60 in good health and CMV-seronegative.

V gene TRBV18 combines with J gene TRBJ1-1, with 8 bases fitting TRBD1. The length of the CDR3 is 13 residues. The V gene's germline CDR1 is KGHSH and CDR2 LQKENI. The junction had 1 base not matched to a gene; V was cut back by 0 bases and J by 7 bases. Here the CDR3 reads CASSPPTGVEAFF. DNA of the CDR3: TGTGCCAGCTCACCACCGACAGGGGTTGAAGCTTTCTTT.

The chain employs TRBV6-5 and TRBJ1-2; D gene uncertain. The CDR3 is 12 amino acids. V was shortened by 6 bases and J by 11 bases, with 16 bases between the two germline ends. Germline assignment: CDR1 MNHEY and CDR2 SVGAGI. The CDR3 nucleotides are TGTGCCAGCAGCCCGCGGGGAAGACCGTACACCTTC. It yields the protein CASSPRGRPYTF.

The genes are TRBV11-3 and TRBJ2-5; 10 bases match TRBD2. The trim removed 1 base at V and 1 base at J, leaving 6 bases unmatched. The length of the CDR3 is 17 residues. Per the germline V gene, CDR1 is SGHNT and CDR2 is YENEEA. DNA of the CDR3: TGTGCCAGCAGCTTAGGCGGCCTAGCGGGAGCCCAAGAGACCCAGTACTTC. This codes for CASSLGGLAGAQETQYF.

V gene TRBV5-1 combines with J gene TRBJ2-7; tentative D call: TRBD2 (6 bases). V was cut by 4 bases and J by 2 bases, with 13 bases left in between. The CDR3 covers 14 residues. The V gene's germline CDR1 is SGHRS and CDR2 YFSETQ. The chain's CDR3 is CASSPGDSPYEQYF. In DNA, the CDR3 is TGCGCCAGCAGCCCCGGGGACTCGCCCTACGAGCAGTACTTC. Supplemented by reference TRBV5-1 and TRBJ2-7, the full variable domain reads KAGVTQTPRYLIKTRGQQVTLSCSPISGHRSVSWYQQTPGQGLQFLFEYFSETQRNKGNFPGRFSGRQFSNSRSEMNVSTLELGDSALYLCASSPGDSPYEQYFGPGTRLTVT.

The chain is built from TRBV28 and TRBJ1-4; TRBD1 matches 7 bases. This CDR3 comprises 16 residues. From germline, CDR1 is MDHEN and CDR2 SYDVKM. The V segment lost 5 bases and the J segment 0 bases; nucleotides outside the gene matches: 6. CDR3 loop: CASSPGQLPTNEKLFF. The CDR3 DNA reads TGTGCCAGCAGTCCGGGACAGCTACCAACTAATGAAAAACTGTTTTTT.

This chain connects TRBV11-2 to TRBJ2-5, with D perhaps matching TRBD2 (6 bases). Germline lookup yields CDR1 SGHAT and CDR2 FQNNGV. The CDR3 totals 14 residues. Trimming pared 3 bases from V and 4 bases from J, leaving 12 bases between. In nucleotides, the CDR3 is TGTGCCAGCAGCTTTCCGGGAGCGGGAGAGACCCAGTACTTC. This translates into CASSFPGAGETQYF.

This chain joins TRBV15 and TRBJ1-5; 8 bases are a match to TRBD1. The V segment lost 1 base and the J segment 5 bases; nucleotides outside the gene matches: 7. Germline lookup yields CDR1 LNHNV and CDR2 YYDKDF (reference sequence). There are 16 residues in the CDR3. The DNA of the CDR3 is TGTGCCACCAGCAGAGTTAACAGGGGGTGGGATCAGCCCCAGCATTTT. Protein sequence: CATSRVNRGWDQPQHF.

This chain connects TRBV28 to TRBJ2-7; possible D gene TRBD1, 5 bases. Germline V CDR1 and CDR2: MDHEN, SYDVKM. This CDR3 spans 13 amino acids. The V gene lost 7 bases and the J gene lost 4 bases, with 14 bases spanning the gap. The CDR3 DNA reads TGTGCCAGCAACCCCCCAGACAGTTACGAGCAGTACGTC. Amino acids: CASNPPDSYEQYV.

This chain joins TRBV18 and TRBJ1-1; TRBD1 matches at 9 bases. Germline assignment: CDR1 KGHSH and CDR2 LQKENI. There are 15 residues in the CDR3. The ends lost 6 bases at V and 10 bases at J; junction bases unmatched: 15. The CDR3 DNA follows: TGTGCCAGCTCCCTTCAACAGACAGGGGGGATGAGAGCTTTCTTT. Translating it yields CASSLQQTGGMRAFF.

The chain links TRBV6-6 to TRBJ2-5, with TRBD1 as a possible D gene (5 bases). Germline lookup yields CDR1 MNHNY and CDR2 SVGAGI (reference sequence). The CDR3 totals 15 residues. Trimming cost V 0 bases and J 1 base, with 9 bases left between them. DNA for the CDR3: TGTGCCAGCAGTTACTCGAAGGGGATCCAAGAGACCCAGTACTTC. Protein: CASSYSKGIQETQYF.

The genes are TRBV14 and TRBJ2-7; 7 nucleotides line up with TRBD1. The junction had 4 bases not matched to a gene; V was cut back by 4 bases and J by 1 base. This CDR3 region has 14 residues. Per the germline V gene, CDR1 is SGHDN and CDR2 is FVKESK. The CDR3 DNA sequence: TGTGCCAGCAGCCTAACGACAGGGTCCTACGAGCAGTACTTC. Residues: CASSLTTGSYEQYF.

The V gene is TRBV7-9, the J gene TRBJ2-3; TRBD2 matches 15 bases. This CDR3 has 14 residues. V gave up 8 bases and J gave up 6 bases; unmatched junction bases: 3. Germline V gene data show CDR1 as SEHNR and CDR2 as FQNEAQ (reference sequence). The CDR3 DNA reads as TGTGCCAGCCTCGGACTAGCGGGGGGGGATACGCAGTATTTT. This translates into CASLGLAGGDTQYF.

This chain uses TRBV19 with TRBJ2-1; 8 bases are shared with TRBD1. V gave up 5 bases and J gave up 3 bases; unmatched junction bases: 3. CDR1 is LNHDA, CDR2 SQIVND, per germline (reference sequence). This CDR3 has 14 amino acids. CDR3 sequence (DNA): TGTGCCAGTAGTCCCACAGGGGGCTACAATGAGCAGTTCTTC. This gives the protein CASSPTGGYNEQFF.

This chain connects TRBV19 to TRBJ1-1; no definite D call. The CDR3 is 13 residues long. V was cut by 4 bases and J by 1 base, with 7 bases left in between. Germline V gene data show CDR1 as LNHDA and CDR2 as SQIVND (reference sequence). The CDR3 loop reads CASSTISNTEAFF. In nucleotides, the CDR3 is TGTGCCAGTAGTACTATCTCGAACACTGAAGCTTTCTTT.

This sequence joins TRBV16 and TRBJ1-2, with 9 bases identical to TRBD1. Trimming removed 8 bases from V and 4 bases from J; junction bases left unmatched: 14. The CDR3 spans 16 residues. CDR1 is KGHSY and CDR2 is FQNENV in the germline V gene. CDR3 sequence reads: CASGRDRESGSYGYTF. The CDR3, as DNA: TGTGCCAGCGGACGGGACAGGGAATCGGGGAGCTATGGCTACACCTTC.

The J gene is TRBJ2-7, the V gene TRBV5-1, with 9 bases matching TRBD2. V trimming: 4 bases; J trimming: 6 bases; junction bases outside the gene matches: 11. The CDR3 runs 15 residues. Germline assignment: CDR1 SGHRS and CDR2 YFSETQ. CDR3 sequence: CASSPNSAGGGEQYF. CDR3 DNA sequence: TGCGCCAGCAGCCCAAATTCAGCGGGGGGAGGCGAGCAGTACTTC.

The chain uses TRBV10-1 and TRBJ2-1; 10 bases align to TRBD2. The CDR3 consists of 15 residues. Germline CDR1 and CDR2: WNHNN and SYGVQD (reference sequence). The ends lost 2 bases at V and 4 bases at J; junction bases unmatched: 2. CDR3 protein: CASSERTSGYNEQFF. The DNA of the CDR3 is TGCGCCAGCAGTGAGAGGACTAGCGGTTACAATGAGCAGTTCTTC.

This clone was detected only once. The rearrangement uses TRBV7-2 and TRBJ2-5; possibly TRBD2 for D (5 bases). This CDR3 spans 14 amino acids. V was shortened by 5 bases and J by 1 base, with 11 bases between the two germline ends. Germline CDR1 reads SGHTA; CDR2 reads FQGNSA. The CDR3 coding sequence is TGTGCCAGCAGCCGGGATATACTCCAAGAGACCCAGTACTTC. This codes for CASSRDILQETQYF.

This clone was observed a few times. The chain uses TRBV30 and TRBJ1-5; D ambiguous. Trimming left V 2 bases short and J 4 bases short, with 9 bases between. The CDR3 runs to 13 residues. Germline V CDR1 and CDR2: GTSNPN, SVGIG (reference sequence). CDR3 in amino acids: CAWSLGGNQPQHF. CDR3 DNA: TGTGCCTGGAGTTTGGGAGGAAATCAGCCCCAGCATTTT.

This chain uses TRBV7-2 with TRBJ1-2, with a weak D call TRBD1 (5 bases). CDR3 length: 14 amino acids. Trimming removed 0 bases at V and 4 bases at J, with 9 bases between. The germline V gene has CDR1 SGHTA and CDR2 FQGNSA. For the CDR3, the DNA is TGTGCCAGCAGCTTAGCGGGGCAGAGCTATGGCTACACCTTC. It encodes CASSLAGQSYGYTF.

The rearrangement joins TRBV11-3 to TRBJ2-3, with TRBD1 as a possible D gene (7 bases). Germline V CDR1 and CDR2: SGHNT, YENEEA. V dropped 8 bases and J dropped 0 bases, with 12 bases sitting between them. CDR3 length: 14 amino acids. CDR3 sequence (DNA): TGTGCCAGCTCCAGGGGGACTAGCACAGATACGCAGTATTTT. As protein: CASSRGTSTDTQYF.

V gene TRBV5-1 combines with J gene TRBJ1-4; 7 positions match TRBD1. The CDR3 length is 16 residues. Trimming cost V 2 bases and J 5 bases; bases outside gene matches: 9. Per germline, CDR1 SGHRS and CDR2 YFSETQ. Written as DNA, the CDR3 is TGCGCCAGCAGCTTATTATGGGGACAGAAGAATGAAAAACTGTTTTTT. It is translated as CASSLLWGQKNEKLFF.